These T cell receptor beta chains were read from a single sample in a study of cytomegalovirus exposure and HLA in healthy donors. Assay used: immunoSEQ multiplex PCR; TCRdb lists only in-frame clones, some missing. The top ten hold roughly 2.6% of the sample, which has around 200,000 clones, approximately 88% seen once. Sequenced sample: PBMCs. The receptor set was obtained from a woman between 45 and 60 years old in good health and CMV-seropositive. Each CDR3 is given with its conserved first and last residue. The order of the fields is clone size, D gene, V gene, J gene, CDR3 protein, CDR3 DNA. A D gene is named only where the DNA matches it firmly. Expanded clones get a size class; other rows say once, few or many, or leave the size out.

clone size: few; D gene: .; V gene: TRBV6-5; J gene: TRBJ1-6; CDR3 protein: CASSPRTANNSPLHF; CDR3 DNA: TGTGCCAGCAGTCCCCGGACAGCTAATAATTCACCCCTCCACTTT
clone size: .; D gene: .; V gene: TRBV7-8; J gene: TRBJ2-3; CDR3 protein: CASSSSFRDTQYF; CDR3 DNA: TGTGCCAGCAGCTCGTCGTTTCGGGATACGCAGTATTTT
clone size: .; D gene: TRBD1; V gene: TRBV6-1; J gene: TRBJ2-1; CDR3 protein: CASRQQGLPYNEQFF; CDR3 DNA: TGTGCCAGCAGGCAACAGGGGCTCCCCTACAATGAGCAGTTCTTC
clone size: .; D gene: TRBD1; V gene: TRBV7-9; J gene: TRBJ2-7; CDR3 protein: CASSLGGDRRYYEQYF; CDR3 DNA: TGTGCCAGCAGCTTAGGGGGGGACAGGCGATACTACGAGCAGTACTTC
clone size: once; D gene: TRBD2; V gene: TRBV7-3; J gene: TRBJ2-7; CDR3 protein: CASSYSGRGHYEQYF; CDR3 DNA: TGTGCCAGCAGCTATAGCGGGCGAGGCCACTACGAGCAGTACTTC
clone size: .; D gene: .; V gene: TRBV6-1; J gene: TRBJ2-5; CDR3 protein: CASTPTGKTQETQYF; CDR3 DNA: TGTGCCAGCACTCCCACGGGGAAGACTCAAGAGACCCAGTACTTC
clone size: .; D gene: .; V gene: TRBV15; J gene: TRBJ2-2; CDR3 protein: CATSRRGTGELFF; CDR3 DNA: TGTGCCACCAGCAGGCGAGGAACCGGGGAGCTGTTTTTT
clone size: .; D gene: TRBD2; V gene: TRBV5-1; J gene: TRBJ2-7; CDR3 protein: CASSPHRPSGGGGYEQYF; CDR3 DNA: TGCGCCAGCAGCCCGCATCGCCCTAGCGGGGGCGGAGGATACGAGCAGTACTTC
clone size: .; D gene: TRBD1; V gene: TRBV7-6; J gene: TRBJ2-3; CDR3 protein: CASSWTGATDTQYF; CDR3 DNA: TGTGCCAGCAGCTGGACAGGGGCCACAGATACGCAGTATTTT
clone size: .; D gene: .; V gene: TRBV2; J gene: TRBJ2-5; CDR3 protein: CASSTLGEETQYF; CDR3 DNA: TGTGCCAGCAGTACATTAGGGGAAGAGACCCAGTACTTC
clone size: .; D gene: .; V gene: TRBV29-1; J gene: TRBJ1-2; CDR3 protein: CSVKETGSPYGYTF; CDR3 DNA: TGCAGCGTAAAGGAGACAGGAAGTCCCTATGGCTACACCTTC
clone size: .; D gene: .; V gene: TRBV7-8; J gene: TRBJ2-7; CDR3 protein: CASSLATGMYEQYF; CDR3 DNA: TGTGCCAGCAGCTTAGCCACAGGGATGTACGAGCAGTACTTC
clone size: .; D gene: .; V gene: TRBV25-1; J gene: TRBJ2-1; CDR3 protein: CASRGAGEQFF; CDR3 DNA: TGTGCCAGCAGAGGGGCTGGTGAGCAGTTCTTC
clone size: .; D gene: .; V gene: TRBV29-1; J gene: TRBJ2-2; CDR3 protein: CSAGGRNTGELFF; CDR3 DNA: TGCAGCGCCGGTGGGCGTAACACCGGGGAGCTGTTTTTT
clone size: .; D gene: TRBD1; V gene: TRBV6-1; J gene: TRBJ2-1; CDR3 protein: CASSENLGGQGINEQFF; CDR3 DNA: TGTGCCAGCAGTGAAAACCTAGGGGGACAGGGGATTAATGAGCAGTTCTTC
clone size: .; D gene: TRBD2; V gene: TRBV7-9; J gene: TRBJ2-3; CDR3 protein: CASSLDPGGSTDTQYF; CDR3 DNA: TGTGCCAGCAGCTTAGACCCGGGGGGGAGCACAGATACGCAGTATTTT
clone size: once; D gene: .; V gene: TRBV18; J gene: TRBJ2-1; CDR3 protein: CASSPLRAYEQFF; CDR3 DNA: TGTGCCAGCTCACCATTGAGGGCGTATGAGCAGTTCTTC
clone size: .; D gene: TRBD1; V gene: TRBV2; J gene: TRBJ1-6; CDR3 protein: CASSRTGENSPLHF; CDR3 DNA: TGTGCCAGCAGTAGGACAGGGGAAAATTCACCCCTCCACTTT
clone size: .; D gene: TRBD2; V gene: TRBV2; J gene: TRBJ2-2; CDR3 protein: CASSERGGIGELFF; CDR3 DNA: TGTGCCAGCAGTGAGCGGGGGGGCATCGGGGAGCTGTTTTTT
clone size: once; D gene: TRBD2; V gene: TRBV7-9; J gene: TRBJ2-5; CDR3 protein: CASSLGRLAGGPGSPTQYF; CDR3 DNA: TGTGCCAGCAGCTTAGGTCGCCTAGCGGGGGGGCCGGGGAGCCCGACCCAGTACTTC
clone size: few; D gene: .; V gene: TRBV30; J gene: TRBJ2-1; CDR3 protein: CAWSVQRAPSSYNEQFF; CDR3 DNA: TGTGCCTGGAGTGTACAGCGGGCTCCGAGCTCCTACAATGAGCAGTTCTTC
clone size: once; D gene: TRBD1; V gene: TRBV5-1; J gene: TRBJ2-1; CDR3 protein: CASRAGGGEQFF; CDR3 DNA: TGCGCCAGCAGAGCAGGGGGCGGGGAGCAGTTCTTC
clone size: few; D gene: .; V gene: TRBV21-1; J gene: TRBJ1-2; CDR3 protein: CASSRQGVGNYGYTF; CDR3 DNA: TGTGCCAGCAGCCGCCAGGGGGTAGGTAACTATGGCTACACCTTC
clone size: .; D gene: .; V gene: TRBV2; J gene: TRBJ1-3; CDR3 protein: CASTGGNGNTIYF; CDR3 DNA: TGTGCCAGCACAGGAGGGAACGGAAACACCATATATTTT
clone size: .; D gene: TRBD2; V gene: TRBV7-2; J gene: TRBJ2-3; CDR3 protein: CASSLRPGTSGGATDTQYF; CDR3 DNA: TGTGCCAGCAGCTTAAGACCCGGGACTAGCGGGGGGGCGACAGATACGCAGTATTTT
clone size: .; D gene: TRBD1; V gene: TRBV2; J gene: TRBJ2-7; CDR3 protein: CASSDTGGEQYF; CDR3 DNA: TGTGCCAGCAGTGATACAGGGGGCGAGCAGTACTTC
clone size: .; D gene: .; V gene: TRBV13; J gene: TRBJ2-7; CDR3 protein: CASSLGTAGELRF; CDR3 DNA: TGTGCCAGCAGCTTAGGGACCGCAGGGGAATTGAGATTC
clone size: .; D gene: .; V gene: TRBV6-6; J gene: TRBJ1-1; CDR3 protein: CASSYRTENTEAFF; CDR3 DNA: TGTGCCAGCAGTTACCGGACAGAGAACACTGAAGCTTTCTTT
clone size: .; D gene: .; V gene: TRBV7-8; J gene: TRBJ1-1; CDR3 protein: CASSIGVNMNTEAFF; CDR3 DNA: TGTGCCAGCTCGATCGGGGTAAACATGAACACTGAAGCTTTCTTT
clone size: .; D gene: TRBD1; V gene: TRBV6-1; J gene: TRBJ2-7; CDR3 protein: CASSKRTGGGYEQYF; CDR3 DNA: TGTGCCAGCAGTAAGAGGACAGGGGGGGGCTACGAGCAGTACTTC
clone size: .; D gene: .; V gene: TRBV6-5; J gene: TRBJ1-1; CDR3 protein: CASSNRVGLAFF; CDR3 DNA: TGTGCCAGCAGTAACAGGGTTGGACTTGCTTTCTTT
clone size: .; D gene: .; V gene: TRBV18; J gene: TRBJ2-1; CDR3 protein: CASSPYRPVYNEQFF; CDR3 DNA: TGTGCCAGCTCACCTTACAGGCCAGTCTACAATGAGCAGTTCTTC
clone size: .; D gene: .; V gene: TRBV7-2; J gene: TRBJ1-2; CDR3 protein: CASSLELQPLLTF; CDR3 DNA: TGTGCCAGCAGCTTAGAGCTCCAACCCCTGCTCACCTTC